This T cell receptor beta chain was documented in a study of T cell responses to AZD1222 COVID-19 vaccine (TCRdb year 2021). Background for the entire study: A total of approximately 240 trial participants underwent TCR sequencing, of whom 207 received two doses of AZD1222 and some 25 received two doses of the MenACWY control vaccine. Trial participants were enrolled by age into 18-55, 56-69 and 70-plus year subgroups, with roughly 160, 29 and 62 TCR-sequenced participants respectively.

The sample's time point, from its label and the paper: about 28 days (+/-7) after the second vaccine dose. AZD1222 recipients whose second dose came at about 4 weeks and those whose second dose came at about 12 weeks were combined into one group, since spike-specific TCR depth and breadth did not differ between the two schedules. The vaccinee samples were drawn from two UK trials, COV001 and COV002, one of which was a single-blind randomized controlled phase 2/3 trial testing AZD1222 (ChAdOx1 nCoV-19) in healthy adults. For TCRbeta chain sequencing, PBMC samples from trial participants were taken at day 0 and at day 28 after the second dose. Germline trimming: 6 bases from V, 6 bases from J; junction bases outside gene matches: 8. From a lookup of the germline V gene, CDR1 and CDR2 are SNHLY and FYNNEI. There are 14 amino acids in the CDR3, from cysteine to phenylalanine inclusive. The entry retains the CDR3 DNA only, 42 bases that are in frame from base 1.

For this clone: No cognate antigen has been identified for it. Base quality data are lacking; no much larger clone is found one base away.

Broader findings and caveats from the paper: Conclusions about previously exposed vaccinees are limited because only six or seven AZD1222 recipients were SARS-CoV-2 seropositive at baseline. Participants were mostly white British, with more females than males. The authors suggested clonal diversity may have been underestimated. Reportedly, almost half of the unique spike-specific TCRs recognized epitopes lying outside the regions that are mutated in the B.1.351 and B.1.1.7 variants. The whole spike protein was spanned by vaccine-associated CD4 TCRs, and dominant responses were seen in regions 160-218 and 743-854. The 56-69-year group was small, and its depth increase did not reach significance, likely because of low power. No day 14 peak-response samples were available, so repertoires were characterized only after the peak T cell response. A significant rise in spike-specific TCR breadth and depth was observed after two AZD1222 doses relative to day 0 and relative to MenACWY recipients.

The CDR3 regions of human TCRbeta chains were analyzed by immunosequencing. In the original analysis: Repertoire TCRs were matched against a reference library of SARS-CoV-2-specific TCRs generated with the MIRA antigen-specificity platform. Breadth was defined as the fraction of unique TCRs that were SARS-CoV-2-associated. Depth was defined as the fraction of total T cells that were SARS-CoV-2-associated. Each spike-specific TCR was assigned to its reactive spike region and to a CD4 or CD8 class using the MIRA data. Log10-transformed breadth and depth values were compared by one-way ANOVA with Sidak's multiple comparisons tests. TCRdb's version of the immuneACCESS table is confined to in-frame rearrangements and falls short of the full clone set. An unresolved V gene accounts for under half of the shortfall where checked; the remainder is of unknown origin. That table is the source of V, J and clone size, and D and trimming were worked out from the DNA. The sample table shows about 48,000 clones, and 75% to 90% are seen once. Of the sample, over 4% falls within the top ten clones.

This TCR came from an adult who received the AZD1222 COVID-19 vaccine. The sequences come from peripheral blood, collected 28 days after the second AZD1222 dose. Recombination joined TRBV2 with TRBJ2-1, with TRBD1 matching 7 junction bases. The sequenced DNA is TGTGCCAGCAGAGATGACAGGGTACGCAATGAGCAGTTCTTC. It is translated as CASRDDRVRNEQFF. The variable domain in full, with residues beyond the CDR3 obtained from the reference TRBV2 and TRBJ2-1 genes, is EPEVTQTPSHQVTQMGQEVILRCVPISNHLYFYWYRQILGQKVEFLVSFYNNEISEKSEIFDDQFSVERPDGSNFTLKIRSTKLEDSAMYFCASRDDRVRNEQFFGPGTRLTVL.